Listed below are T cell receptor beta chains from one sample, sequenced in a study of blood T cell repertoires in COVID-19. Some clones are missing from TCRdb's copy, which holds only in-frame ones; the method was immunoSEQ multiplex PCR. The sample gives 250,000 to 350,000 clones, around nine tenths of which show up once; roughly an eighth is in the top ten. Sequenced sample: peripheral blood. These receptors all stem from a woman between 55 and 75 years old with acute or convalescent COVID-19. CDR3s include the opening cysteine and the closing phenylalanine or tryptophan. Each record gives: clone size, D gene, J gene, V gene, CDR3 DNA, CDR3 protein. A D gene is named only where the DNA matches it firmly. Where a row states a size, it is once, few, many or the class of an expanded clone; other rows omit it.

abundance: .
d_gene: .
j_gene: TRBJ1-1
v_gene: TRBV5-6
CDR3nt: TGTGCCAGCAGCTTGATGGGAGGTGGCACTGAAGCTTTCTTT
CDR3aa: CASSLMGGGTEAFF

abundance: once
d_gene: .
j_gene: TRBJ1-1
v_gene: TRBV7-9
CDR3nt: TGTGTCAGCGGGGGCGCAGGGTCCGAGAAGACTGAAGCTTTCTTT
CDR3aa: CVSGGAGSEKTEAFF

abundance: .
d_gene: .
j_gene: TRBJ2-3
v_gene: TRBV27
CDR3nt: TGTGCCAGCAGTTTAACCTACACAGATACGCAGTATTTT
CDR3aa: CASSLTYTDTQYF

abundance: .
d_gene: TRBD2
j_gene: TRBJ2-1
v_gene: TRBV2
CDR3nt: TGTGCCAGCATTAGCGGGAGACTCCGGCCCAATGAGCAGTTCTTC
CDR3aa: CASISGRLRPNEQFF

abundance: .
d_gene: .
j_gene: TRBJ1-6
v_gene: TRBV15
CDR3nt: TGTGCCACCAGCTCAGGGACTCAGGCACCCCTCCACTTT
CDR3aa: CATSSGTQAPLHF

abundance: .
d_gene: TRBD1
j_gene: TRBJ1-4
v_gene: TRBV7-2
CDR3nt: TGTGCCAGCAGCAGATCCGGGACAGCCTCTGAAAAACTGTTTTTT
CDR3aa: CASSRSGTASEKLFF

abundance: .
d_gene: .
j_gene: TRBJ2-3
v_gene: TRBV9
CDR3nt: TGTGCCAGCAGTTGGGGCGGCCGCACAGATACGCAGTATTTT
CDR3aa: CASSWGGRTDTQYF

abundance: few
d_gene: TRBD2
j_gene: TRBJ2-1
v_gene: TRBV30
CDR3nt: TGTGCCTGGAGTAGGCTAGCGGGGGAGCAGTTCTTC
CDR3aa: CAWSRLAGEQFF

abundance: .
d_gene: TRBD1
j_gene: TRBJ1-4
v_gene: TRBV2
CDR3nt: TGTGCCAGCAGTGATGAGGGGGCGAGGTCTAATGAAAAACTGTTTTTT
CDR3aa: CASSDEGARSNEKLFF

abundance: .
d_gene: TRBD2
j_gene: TRBJ2-1
v_gene: TRBV7-7
CDR3nt: TGTGCCAGCAGCCAGTTGGCGGGGGGGATCGGCGATGAGCAGTTCTTC
CDR3aa: CASSQLAGGIGDEQFF

abundance: .
d_gene: .
j_gene: TRBJ1-4
v_gene: TRBV9
CDR3nt: TGTGCCAGCAGCCTCACTTGGGGGCAGGGAGAAAAACTGTTTTTT
CDR3aa: CASSLTWGQGEKLFF

abundance: .
d_gene: .
j_gene: TRBJ2-7
v_gene: TRBV30
CDR3nt: TGTGCCTGGAGTGTAAACAGTTACGAGCAGTACTTC
CDR3aa: CAWSVNSYEQYF

abundance: .
d_gene: .
j_gene: TRBJ1-5
v_gene: TRBV3-1/TRBV3-2
CDR3nt: TGTGCCAGCAGCCAAGGGGCCCAGGTTGGCAATCAGCCCCAGCATTTT
CDR3aa: CASSQGAQVGNQPQHF

abundance: .
d_gene: .
j_gene: TRBJ1-1
v_gene: TRBV2
CDR3nt: TGTGCCAGCAGTGACGGAGGGGCTTCAGGTAGCACTGAAGCTTTCTTT
CDR3aa: CASSDGGASGSTEAFF

abundance: .
d_gene: .
j_gene: TRBJ2-2
v_gene: TRBV6-4
CDR3nt: TGTGCCAGCAGCCGCGGCCGAACCGGGGAGCTGTTTTTT
CDR3aa: CASSRGRTGELFF

abundance: .
d_gene: TRBD1
j_gene: TRBJ2-7
v_gene: TRBV19
CDR3nt: TGTGCCAGTAGTCCCTACCTCTCCGGGACAGCCTACGAGCAGTACTTC
CDR3aa: CASSPYLSGTAYEQYF

abundance: .
d_gene: TRBD1
j_gene: TRBJ1-5
v_gene: TRBV19
CDR3nt: TGTGCCAGCGCAGGACAGGGAGATCAGCCCCAGCATTTT
CDR3aa: CASAGQGDQPQHF

abundance: .
d_gene: TRBD1
j_gene: TRBJ1-6
v_gene: TRBV12-3/TRBV12-4
CDR3nt: TGTGCCAGCAGACCGGGACAGAATTCACCCCTCCACTTT
CDR3aa: CASRPGQNSPLHF

abundance: .
d_gene: TRBD1
j_gene: TRBJ1-4
v_gene: TRBV19
CDR3nt: TGTGCCAGTAGTATAGGCACAGGGGTGGAAAAACTGTTTTTT
CDR3aa: CASSIGTGVEKLFF

abundance: .
d_gene: TRBD1
j_gene: TRBJ2-7
v_gene: TRBV28
CDR3nt: TGTGCCAGCAGTTTGACCGGGACAGGGGCCTACGAGCAGTACTTC
CDR3aa: CASSLTGTGAYEQYF

abundance: .
d_gene: .
j_gene: TRBJ1-3
v_gene: TRBV5-6
CDR3nt: TGTGCCAGCAGCTTGGTTGGGCGGACCGAGGGTGGAAACACCATATATTTT
CDR3aa: CASSLVGRTEGGNTIYF

abundance: .
d_gene: TRBD1
j_gene: TRBJ2-7
v_gene: TRBV7-6
CDR3nt: TGTGCCAGCAGCTTAGCCGGGACAGCGAACTACGAGCAGTACTTC
CDR3aa: CASSLAGTANYEQYF

abundance: .
d_gene: .
j_gene: TRBJ2-7
v_gene: TRBV7-9
CDR3nt: TGTGCCAGCAGCGGTTGGGATAGCGGAACCTACGAGCAGTACTTC
CDR3aa: CASSGWDSGTYEQYF

abundance: .
d_gene: .
j_gene: TRBJ1-1
v_gene: TRBV28
CDR3nt: TGTGCCAGCAGTCGGTCTACAGGGTGGGGGAACACTGAAGCTTTCTTT
CDR3aa: CASSRSTGWGNTEAFF

abundance: .
d_gene: .
j_gene: TRBJ2-6
v_gene: TRBV29-1
CDR3nt: TGCAGCGTGCGGGACTCTGGGGCCAACGTCCTGACTTTC
CDR3aa: CSVRDSGANVLTF

abundance: .
d_gene: .
j_gene: TRBJ2-3
v_gene: TRBV28
CDR3nt: TGTGCCAGCAGGATGGATCGGGGAAACACAGATACGCAGTATTTT
CDR3aa: CASRMDRGNTDTQYF